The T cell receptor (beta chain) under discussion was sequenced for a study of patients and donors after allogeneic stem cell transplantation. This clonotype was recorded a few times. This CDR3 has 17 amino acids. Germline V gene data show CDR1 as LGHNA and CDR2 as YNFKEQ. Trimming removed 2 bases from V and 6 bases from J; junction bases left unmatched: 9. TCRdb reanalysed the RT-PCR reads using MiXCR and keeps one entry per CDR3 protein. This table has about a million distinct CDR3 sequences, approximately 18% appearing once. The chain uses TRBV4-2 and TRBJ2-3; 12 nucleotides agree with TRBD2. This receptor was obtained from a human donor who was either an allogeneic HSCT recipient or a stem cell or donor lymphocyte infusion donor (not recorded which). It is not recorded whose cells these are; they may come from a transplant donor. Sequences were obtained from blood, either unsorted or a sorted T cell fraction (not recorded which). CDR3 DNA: TGTGCCAGCAGCCAAACTCCGGGACTAGCGGGTTATGATACGCAGTATTTT. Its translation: CASSQTPGLAGYDTQYF.